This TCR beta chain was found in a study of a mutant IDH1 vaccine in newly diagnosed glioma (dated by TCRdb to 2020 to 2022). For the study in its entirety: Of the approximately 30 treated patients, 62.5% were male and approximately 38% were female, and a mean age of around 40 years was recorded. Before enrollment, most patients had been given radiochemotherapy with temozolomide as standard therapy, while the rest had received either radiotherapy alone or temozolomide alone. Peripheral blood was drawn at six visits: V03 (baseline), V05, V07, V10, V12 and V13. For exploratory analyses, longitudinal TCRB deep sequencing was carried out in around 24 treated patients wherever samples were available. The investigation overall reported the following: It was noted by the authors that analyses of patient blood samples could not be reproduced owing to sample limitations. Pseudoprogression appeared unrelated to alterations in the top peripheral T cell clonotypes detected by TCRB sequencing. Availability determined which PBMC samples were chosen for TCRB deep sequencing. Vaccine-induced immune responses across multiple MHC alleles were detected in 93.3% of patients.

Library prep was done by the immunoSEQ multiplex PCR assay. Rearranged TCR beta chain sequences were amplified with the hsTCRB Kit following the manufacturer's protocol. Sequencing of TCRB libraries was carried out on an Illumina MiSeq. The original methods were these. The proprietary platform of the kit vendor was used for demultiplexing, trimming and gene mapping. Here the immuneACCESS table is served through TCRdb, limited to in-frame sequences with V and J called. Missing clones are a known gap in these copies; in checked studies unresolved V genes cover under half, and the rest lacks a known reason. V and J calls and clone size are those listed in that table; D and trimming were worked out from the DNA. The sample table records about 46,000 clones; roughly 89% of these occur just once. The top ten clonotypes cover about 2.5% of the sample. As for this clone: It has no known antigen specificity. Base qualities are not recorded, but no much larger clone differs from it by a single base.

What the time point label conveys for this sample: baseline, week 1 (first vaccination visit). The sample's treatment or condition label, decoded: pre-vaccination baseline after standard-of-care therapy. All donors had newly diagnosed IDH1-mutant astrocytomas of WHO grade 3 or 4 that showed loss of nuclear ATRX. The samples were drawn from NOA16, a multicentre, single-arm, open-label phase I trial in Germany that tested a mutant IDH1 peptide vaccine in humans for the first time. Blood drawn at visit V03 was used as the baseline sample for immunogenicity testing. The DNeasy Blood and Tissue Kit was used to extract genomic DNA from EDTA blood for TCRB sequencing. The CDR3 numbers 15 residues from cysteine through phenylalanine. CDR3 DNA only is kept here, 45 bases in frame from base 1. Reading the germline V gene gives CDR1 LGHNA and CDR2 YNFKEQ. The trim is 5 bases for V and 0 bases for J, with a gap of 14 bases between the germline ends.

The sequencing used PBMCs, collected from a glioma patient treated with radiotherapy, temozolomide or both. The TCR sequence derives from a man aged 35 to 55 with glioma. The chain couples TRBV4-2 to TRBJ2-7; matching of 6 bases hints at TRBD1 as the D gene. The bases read TGTGCCAGCAGCTCGACCCGGGACAACTCCTACGAGCAGTACTTC. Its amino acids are CASSSTRDNSYEQYF.